This T cell receptor beta chain stems from a study of blood T cell repertoires in COVID-19. Across the study: There were acute and convalescent COVID-19 samples, and they came from the United States, Italy and Spain. The analysed material was cDNA or gDNA that came from T cells, B-cell-depleted T cells, or PBMCs.

In the study's own analysis: Reference gene primer amplification gave estimated nucleated cell counts. Only in-frame clones appear in the TCRdb table, and some are missing; sequencing was by immunoSEQ multiplex PCR. V, J and clone size derive from that table, while D and trimming were established from the DNA sequence. The profile shows roughly 260,000 clones, approximately 85% of them singletons. The germline gives CDR1 LGHNA, CDR2 YNFKEQ. The CDR3 is 17 amino acids. The junction had 10 bases not matched to a gene; V was cut back by 3 bases and J by 0 bases. This sequence originates from a woman aged 70-85 years with acute or convalescent COVID-19. Sequencing was performed on peripheral blood. V usage is TRBV4-2 and J usage is TRBJ1-2; 7 nucleotides align to TRBD1. The CDR3 bases are TGTGCCAGCAGCCAGCCCCAGGGACAGTCCTCTAACTATGGCTACACCTTC. This sequence encodes CASSQPQGQSSNYGYTF.